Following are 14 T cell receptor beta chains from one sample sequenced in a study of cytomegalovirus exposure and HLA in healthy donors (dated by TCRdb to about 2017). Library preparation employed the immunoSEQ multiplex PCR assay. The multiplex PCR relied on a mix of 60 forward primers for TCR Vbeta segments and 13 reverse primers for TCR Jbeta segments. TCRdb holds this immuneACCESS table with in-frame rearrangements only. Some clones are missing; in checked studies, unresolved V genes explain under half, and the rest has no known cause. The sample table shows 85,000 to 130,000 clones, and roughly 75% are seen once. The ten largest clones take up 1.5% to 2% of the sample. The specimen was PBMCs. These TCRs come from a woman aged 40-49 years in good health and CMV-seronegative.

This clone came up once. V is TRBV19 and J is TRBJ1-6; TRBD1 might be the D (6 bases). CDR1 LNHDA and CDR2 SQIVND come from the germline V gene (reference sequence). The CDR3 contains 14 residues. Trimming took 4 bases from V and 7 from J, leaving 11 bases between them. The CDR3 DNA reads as TGTGCCAGTAGTAGGGGGCTTGAGAATTCACCCCTCCACTTT. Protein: CASSRGLENSPLHF.

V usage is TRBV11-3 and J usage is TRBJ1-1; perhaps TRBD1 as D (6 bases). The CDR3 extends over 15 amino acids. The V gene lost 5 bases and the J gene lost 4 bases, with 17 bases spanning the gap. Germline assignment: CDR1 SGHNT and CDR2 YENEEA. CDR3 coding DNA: TGTGCCAGCAGCACAGGACAGCCTGCTTTCACTGAAGCTTTCTTT. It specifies CASSTGQPAFTEAFF.

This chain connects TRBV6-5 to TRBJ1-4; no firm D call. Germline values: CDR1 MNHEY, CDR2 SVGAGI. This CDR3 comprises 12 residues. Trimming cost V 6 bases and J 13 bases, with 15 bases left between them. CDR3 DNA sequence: TGTGCCAGCAGGGCCGGACGGGGAGGACTGTTTTTT. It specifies CASRAGRGGLFF.

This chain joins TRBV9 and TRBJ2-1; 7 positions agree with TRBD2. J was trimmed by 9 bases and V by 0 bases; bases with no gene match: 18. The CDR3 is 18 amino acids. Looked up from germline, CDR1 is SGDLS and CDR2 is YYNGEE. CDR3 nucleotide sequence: TGTGCCAGCAGCGTAGCTGGGCGAGTCCTCAGCGGGGATGCTGAGCAGTTCTTC. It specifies CASSVAGRVLSGDAEQFF.

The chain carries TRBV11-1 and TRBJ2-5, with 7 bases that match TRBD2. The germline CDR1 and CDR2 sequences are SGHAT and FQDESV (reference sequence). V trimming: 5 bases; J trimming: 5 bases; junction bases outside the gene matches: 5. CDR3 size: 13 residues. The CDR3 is CASSRGSEETQYF. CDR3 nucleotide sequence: TGTGCCAGCAGCCGCGGGAGCGAGGAGACCCAGTACTTC. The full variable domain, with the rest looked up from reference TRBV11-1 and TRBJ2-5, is EAEVAQSPRYKITEKSQAVAFWCDPISGHATLYWYRQILGQGPELLVQFQDESVVDDSQLPKDRFSAERLKGVDSTLKIQPAELGDSAMYLCASSRGSEETQYFGPGTRLLVL.

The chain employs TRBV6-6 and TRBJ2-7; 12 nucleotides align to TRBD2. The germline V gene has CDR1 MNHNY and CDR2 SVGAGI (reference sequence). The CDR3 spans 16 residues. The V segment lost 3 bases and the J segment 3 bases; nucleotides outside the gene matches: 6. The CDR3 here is CASSYGAGLAGYEQYF. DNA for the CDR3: TGTGCCAGCAGTTATGGGGCGGGACTAGCGGGCTACGAGCAGTACTTC.

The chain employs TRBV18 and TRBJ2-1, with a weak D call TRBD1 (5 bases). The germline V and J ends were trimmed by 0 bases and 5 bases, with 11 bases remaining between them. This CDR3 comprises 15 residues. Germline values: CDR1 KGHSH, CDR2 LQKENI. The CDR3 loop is CASSPPGLSHNEQFF. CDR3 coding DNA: TGTGCCAGCTCACCACCGGGGCTCAGCCACAATGAGCAGTTCTTC.

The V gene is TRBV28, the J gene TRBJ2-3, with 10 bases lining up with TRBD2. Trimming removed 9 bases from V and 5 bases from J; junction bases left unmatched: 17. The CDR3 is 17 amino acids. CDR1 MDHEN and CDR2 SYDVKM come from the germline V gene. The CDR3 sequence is CARSPGGLAGEGDTQYF. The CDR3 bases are TGTGCCAGATCCCCCGGAGGGCTAGCGGGGGAGGGAGATACGCAGTATTTT.

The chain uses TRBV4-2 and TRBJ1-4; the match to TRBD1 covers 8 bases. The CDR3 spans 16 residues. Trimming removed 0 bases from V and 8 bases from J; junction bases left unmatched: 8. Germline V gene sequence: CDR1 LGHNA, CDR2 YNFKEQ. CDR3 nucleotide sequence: TGTGCCAGCAGCCAAGATGCGCCAGGGGGCGTGGAAAAACTGTTTTTT. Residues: CASSQDAPGGVEKLFF.

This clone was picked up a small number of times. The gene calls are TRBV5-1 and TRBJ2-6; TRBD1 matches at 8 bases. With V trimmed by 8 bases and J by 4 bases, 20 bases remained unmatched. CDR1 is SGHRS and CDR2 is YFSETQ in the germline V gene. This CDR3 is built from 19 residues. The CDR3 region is CARTGVGTEIAWGANVLTF. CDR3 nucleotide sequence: TGCGCCAGGACAGGGGTCGGGACTGAAATTGCGTGGGGGGCCAACGTCCTGACTTTC.

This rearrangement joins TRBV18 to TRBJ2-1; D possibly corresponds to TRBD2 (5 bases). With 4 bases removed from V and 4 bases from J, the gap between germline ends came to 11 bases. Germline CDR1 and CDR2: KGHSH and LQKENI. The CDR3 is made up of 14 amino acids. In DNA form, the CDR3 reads TGTGCCAGCTCACAACTAGGACTTTACAATGAGCAGTTCTTC. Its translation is CASSQLGLYNEQFF.

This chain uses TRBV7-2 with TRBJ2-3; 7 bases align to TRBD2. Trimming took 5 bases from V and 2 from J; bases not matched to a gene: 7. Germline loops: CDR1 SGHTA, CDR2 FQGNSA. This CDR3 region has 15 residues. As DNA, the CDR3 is TGTGCCAGCAGCCTCGGGGGAGGGGACACAGATACGCAGTATTTT. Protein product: CASSLGGGDTDTQYF. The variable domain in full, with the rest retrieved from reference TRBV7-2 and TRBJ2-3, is GAGVSQSPSNKVTEKGKDVELRCDPISGHTALYWYRQSLGQGLEFLIYFQGNSAPDKSGLPSDRFSAERTGGSVSTLTIQRTQQEDSAVYLCASSLGGGDTDTQYFGPGTRLTVL.

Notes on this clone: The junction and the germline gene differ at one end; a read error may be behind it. The CDR3 loop is CSSSTPITSDLVGELFF. In DNA form, the CDR3 reads TGTTCCAGCAGCACGCCGATTACTAGCGATTTAGTCGGGGAGCTGTTTTTT. The chain links TRBV7-3 to TRBJ2-2, with 7 bases fitting TRBD2. Per germline, CDR1 SGHTA and CDR2 FQGTGA. CDR3 length: 17 amino acids. The variable domain in full, with the rest retrieved from reference TRBV7-3 and TRBJ2-2, is GAGVSQTPSNKVTEKGKYVELRCDPISGHTALYWYRQSLGQGPEFLIYFQGTGAADDSGLPNDRFFAVRPEGSVSTLKIQRTERGDSAVYLCSSSTPITSDLVGELFFGEGSRLTVL.

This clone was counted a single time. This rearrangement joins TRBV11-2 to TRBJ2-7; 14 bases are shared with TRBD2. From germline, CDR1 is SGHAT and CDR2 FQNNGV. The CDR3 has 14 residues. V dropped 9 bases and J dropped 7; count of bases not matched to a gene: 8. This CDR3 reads CASMGLAGAGEQYF. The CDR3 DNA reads TGTGCCAGTATGGGACTAGCGGGAGCAGGGGAGCAGTACTTC. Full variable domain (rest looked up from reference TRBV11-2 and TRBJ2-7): EAGVAQSPRYKIIEKRQSVAFWCNPISGHATLYWYQQILGQGPKLLIQFQNNGVVDDSQLPKDRFSAERLKGVDSTLKIQPAKLEDSAVYLCASMGLAGAGEQYFGPGTRLTVT.